The rows below give T cell receptor beta chains drawn from one sample of a study of OX40 agonist ivuxolimab in advanced cancers. Sequenced by immunoSEQ multiplex PCR; TCRdb stores in-frame clones only, minus some. The sample holds some 89,000 clones, under 90% seen once. Sequenced material: CD4+ or CD8+ T cells sorted from blood, taken in a trial of the OX40 agonist ivuxolimab. The source is an adult with an advanced solid tumor such as melanoma, head and neck, liver or kidney cancer. Both conserved end residues are trimmed from each CDR3. Each record gives: V gene, D gene, J gene, CDR3 protein. A D gene is named only where the DNA matches it firmly.

v_gene: TRBV5-1; d_gene: NA; j_gene: TRBJ2-5; CDR3aa: ASSLASASQETQY
v_gene: TRBV6-1; d_gene: TRBD1; j_gene: TRBJ1-1; CDR3aa: ASRTGGRSTEAF
v_gene: TRBV18; d_gene: NA; j_gene: TRBJ2-5; CDR3aa: ASSPSLEGQETQY
v_gene: TRBV28; d_gene: NA; j_gene: TRBJ1-6; CDR3aa: ASSSSGDGLTALH
v_gene: TRBV29-1; d_gene: TRBD1; j_gene: TRBJ2-2; CDR3aa: STQGVSGTGELF
v_gene: TRBV13; d_gene: TRBD1; j_gene: TRBJ2-7; CDR3aa: ASSLPGTGNEQY
v_gene: TRBV11-2; d_gene: NA; j_gene: TRBJ2-5; CDR3aa: ASRQIRGRLKETQY
v_gene: TRBV5-4; d_gene: NA; j_gene: TRBJ2-2; CDR3aa: ASSLGDFANTGELF
v_gene: TRBV7-4; d_gene: NA; j_gene: TRBJ2-1; CDR3aa: ASSFPRGSSYNEQF
v_gene: TRBV7-2; d_gene: NA; j_gene: TRBJ1-4; CDR3aa: ASSKGGQRNEKLF
v_gene: TRBV5-4; d_gene: NA; j_gene: TRBJ2-7; CDR3aa: ASSLFKGAYEQY
v_gene: TRBV5-4; d_gene: NA; j_gene: TRBJ2-3; CDR3aa: ASSLPGHITDTQY
v_gene: TRBV14; d_gene: TRBD1; j_gene: TRBJ2-7; CDR3aa: ASSFRQGRAYEQY
v_gene: TRBV6-5; d_gene: NA; j_gene: TRBJ2-1; CDR3aa: ASSYRLDNEQF
v_gene: TRBV10-3; d_gene: TRBD1; j_gene: TRBJ1-5; CDR3aa: AISESGTGANPH
v_gene: TRBV5-8; d_gene: NA; j_gene: TRBJ1-2; CDR3aa: ASRLTGTGGYT
v_gene: TRBV5-1; d_gene: NA; j_gene: TRBJ2-2; CDR3aa: ASSLTGFTGELF
v_gene: TRBV6-5; d_gene: NA; j_gene: TRBJ1-2; CDR3aa: ASSYSDYYGYT
v_gene: TRBV7-2; d_gene: NA; j_gene: TRBJ1-6; CDR3aa: ASSNNSPLH
v_gene: TRBV5-1; d_gene: NA; j_gene: TRBJ1-1; CDR3aa: ASSLEAGVNTEAF
v_gene: TRBV28; d_gene: TRBD1; j_gene: TRBJ1-5; CDR3aa: ASSPPTGGNQPQH
v_gene: TRBV7-9; d_gene: TRBD2; j_gene: TRBJ2-3; CDR3aa: ASSLPPMAGGPADTQY
v_gene: TRBV29-1; d_gene: NA; j_gene: TRBJ1-5; CDR3aa: SVVSRDPMERQH
v_gene: TRBV6-1; d_gene: TRBD1; j_gene: TRBJ1-4; CDR3aa: ASSINRGANEKLF
v_gene: TRBV4-2; d_gene: NA; j_gene: TRBJ2-3; CDR3aa: ASSQERLISTDTQY
v_gene: TRBV18; d_gene: TRBD1; j_gene: TRBJ1-2; CDR3aa: ASSPSTGEGYGYT